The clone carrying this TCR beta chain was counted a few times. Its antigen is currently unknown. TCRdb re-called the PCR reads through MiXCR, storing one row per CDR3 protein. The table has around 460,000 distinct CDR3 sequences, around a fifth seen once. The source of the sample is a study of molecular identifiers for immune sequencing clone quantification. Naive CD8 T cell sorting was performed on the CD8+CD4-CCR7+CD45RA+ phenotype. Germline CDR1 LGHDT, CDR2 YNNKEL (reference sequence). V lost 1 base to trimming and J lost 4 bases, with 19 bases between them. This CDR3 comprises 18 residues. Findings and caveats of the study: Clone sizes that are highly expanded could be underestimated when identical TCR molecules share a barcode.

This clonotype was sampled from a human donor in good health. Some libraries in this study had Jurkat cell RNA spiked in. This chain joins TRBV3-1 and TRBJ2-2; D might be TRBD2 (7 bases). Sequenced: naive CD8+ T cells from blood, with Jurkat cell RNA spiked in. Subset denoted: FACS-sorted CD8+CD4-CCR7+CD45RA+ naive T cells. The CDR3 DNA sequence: TGTGCCAGCAGCCAAGTGTCAGGGTTGCGGGGGCCCACCGGGGAGCTGTTTTTT. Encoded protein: CASSQVSGLRGPTGELFF.